These T cell receptor beta chains were read from a single sample in a study of T-cell memory formation after mild COVID-19. Using its own MiXCR run on the 5' RACE reads, TCRdb lists one record per CDR3 protein. The table lists over 10,000 distinct CDR3 sequences, approximately 14% of them singletons. Material: PBMCs or a T cell subset sorted from them (not recorded which). The source of these receptors is a man aged 18-30 years who had mild COVID-19 (a few samples of this study predate the infection). Cell type and time point are not known. Both conserved end residues are part of each CDR3. A D gene is named only where the DNA matches it firmly. The listing skips clone size in some rows; elsewhere it reads once, few, many or a size class.

j_call: TRBJ2-5
v_call: TRBV20-1
clone_size: many
d_call: TRBD2
cdr3_nt: TGCAGTGCCCCAAAGGAGCGGGGGGGCCGAAAGACCCAGTACTTC
cdr3_aa: CSAPKERGGRKTQYF

j_call: TRBJ2-3
v_call: TRBV11-3
clone_size: -
d_call: -
cdr3_nt: TGTGCCAGCAATGGGGCGGATACGCAGTATTTT
cdr3_aa: CASNGADTQYF

j_call: TRBJ2-3
v_call: TRBV27
clone_size: -
d_call: -
cdr3_nt: TGTGCCAGCAGTTTAAGAGGTTACACAGATACGCAGTATTTT
cdr3_aa: CASSLRGYTDTQYF

j_call: TRBJ1-2
v_call: TRBV3-1
clone_size: few
d_call: -
cdr3_nt: TGTGCCAGCAGCCAACCCCAGGTTAACTATGGCTACACCTTC
cdr3_aa: CASSQPQVNYGYTF

j_call: TRBJ2-1
v_call: TRBV7-9
clone_size: many
d_call: -
cdr3_nt: TGTGCCAGCAGCTTAGTCTGGAGACTAGATACCGACAATGAGCAGTTCTTC
cdr3_aa: CASSLVWRLDTDNEQFF

j_call: TRBJ1-1
v_call: TRBV7-9
clone_size: few
d_call: TRBD1
cdr3_nt: TGTGCCAGCAGCTGGACAGGGGCGAACACTGAAGCTTTCTTT
cdr3_aa: CASSWTGANTEAFF

j_call: TRBJ1-1
v_call: TRBV24-1
clone_size: many
d_call: -
cdr3_nt: TGTGCCACCAGTGATTGGCAGAACACTGAAGCTTTCTTT
cdr3_aa: CATSDWQNTEAFF

j_call: TRBJ1-1
v_call: TRBV3-1
clone_size: many
d_call: -
cdr3_nt: TGTGCCAGCATCAAAGGAGGAGGAGGCACTGAAGCTTTCTTT
cdr3_aa: CASIKGGGGTEAFF

j_call: TRBJ2-3
v_call: TRBV7-2
clone_size: many
d_call: -
cdr3_nt: TGTGCCAGCAGCTTAGCATTAGGGCAGAGCACAGATACGCAGTATTTT
cdr3_aa: CASSLALGQSTDTQYF

j_call: TRBJ1-3
v_call: TRBV2
clone_size: -
d_call: -
cdr3_nt: TGTGCCAGCAGTGAAGCGCGTGCTCAGGAATTTGGAAACACCATATATTTT
cdr3_aa: CASSEARAQEFGNTIYF

j_call: TRBJ2-7
v_call: TRBV21-1
clone_size: -
d_call: -
cdr3_nt: TGTGCCAGCAGCAAAGGGGGGACACCCGTCTACGAGCAGTACTTC
cdr3_aa: CASSKGGTPVYEQYF

j_call: TRBJ2-2
v_call: TRBV7-9
clone_size: many
d_call: -
cdr3_nt: TGTGCCAGCAGCTTAGCGCCCACAATAAGCGGGGAGCTGTTTTTT
cdr3_aa: CASSLAPTISGELFF

j_call: TRBJ2-7
v_call: TRBV2
clone_size: -
d_call: -
cdr3_nt: TGTGCCAGCAGTGAAAGAGGGCTAGTTCTCCGTTTCTACGAGCAGTACTTC
cdr3_aa: CASSERGLVLRFYEQYF

j_call: TRBJ1-1
v_call: TRBV7-2
clone_size: -
d_call: -
cdr3_nt: TGTGCCAGCAGCTCCACATTGAACACTGAAGCTTTCTTT
cdr3_aa: CASSSTLNTEAFF

j_call: TRBJ1-1
v_call: TRBV12-3/TRBV12-4
clone_size: -
d_call: -
cdr3_nt: TGTGCCAGCAGGCAACAGGGTCCCTCGCACTTT
cdr3_aa: CASRQQGPSHF

j_call: TRBJ2-2
v_call: TRBV11-2
clone_size: many
d_call: -
cdr3_nt: TGTGCCAGCAGCTCCCACTGGACCGGGGAGCTGTTTTTT
cdr3_aa: CASSSHWTGELFF

j_call: TRBJ1-5
v_call: TRBV6-5
clone_size: many
d_call: TRBD1
cdr3_nt: TGTGCCAGCAGTTACTCCTTCGACAGGGTTCAGCCCCAGCATTTT
cdr3_aa: CASSYSFDRVQPQHF

j_call: TRBJ2-5
v_call: TRBV5-6
clone_size: -
d_call: -
cdr3_nt: TGTGCCAGCAGCCATCTAAACAGGGCCCAAGAGACCCAGTACTTC
cdr3_aa: CASSHLNRAQETQYF

j_call: TRBJ2-1
v_call: TRBV7-9
clone_size: -
d_call: -
cdr3_nt: TGTGCCAGCGCGTCTAACTGGTTCCTGTTCTTC
cdr3_aa: CASASNWFLFF

j_call: TRBJ2-5
v_call: TRBV6-1
clone_size: many
d_call: -
cdr3_nt: TGTGCCAGCGTCAGGGGCGTTCAAGAGACCCAGTACTTC
cdr3_aa: CASVRGVQETQYF

j_call: TRBJ2-7
v_call: TRBV7-6
clone_size: many
d_call: -
cdr3_nt: TGTGCCAGCAGCTTAGCGCTTGGAGACTCCTACGAGCAGTACTTC
cdr3_aa: CASSLALGDSYEQYF

j_call: TRBJ2-7
v_call: TRBV6-5
clone_size: many
d_call: -
cdr3_nt: TGTGCCAGCAGTCCTCTCCTAATCCCCCAGGAGCAGTACTTC
cdr3_aa: CASSPLLIPQEQYF

j_call: TRBJ2-3
v_call: TRBV5-1
clone_size: many
d_call: -
cdr3_nt: TGCGCCAGCAGCCCAGGACGGACTATAATCACAGATACGCAGTATTTT
cdr3_aa: CASSPGRTIITDTQYF

j_call: TRBJ2-2
v_call: TRBV20-1
clone_size: many
d_call: -
cdr3_nt: TGCAGTGCTAGAACTACGCTAGGGACCGGGGAGCTGTTTTTT
cdr3_aa: CSARTTLGTGELFF

j_call: TRBJ1-3
v_call: TRBV6-2/TRBV6-3
clone_size: -
d_call: -
cdr3_nt: TGTGCCAGCAGTTACTCGACTGGAAACACCATATATTTT
cdr3_aa: CASSYSTGNTIYF

j_call: TRBJ2-1
v_call: TRBV12-3/TRBV12-4
clone_size: many
d_call: -
cdr3_nt: TGTGCCAGCAGTTTAATTGGCGGGGTAGTTTTCTCCTACAATGAGCAGTTCTTC
cdr3_aa: CASSLIGGVVFSYNEQFF

j_call: TRBJ2-5
v_call: TRBV7-9
clone_size: many
d_call: -
cdr3_nt: TGTGCCAGCAGCTGGGGGCCGGGGGGAGAGACCCAGTACTTC
cdr3_aa: CASSWGPGGETQYF

j_call: TRBJ1-2
v_call: TRBV7-9
clone_size: many
d_call: -
cdr3_nt: TGTGCCAGCAGCTTGGGCAGGGAAGACTATGGCTACACCTTC
cdr3_aa: CASSLGREDYGYTF

j_call: TRBJ2-1
v_call: TRBV20-1
clone_size: many
d_call: -
cdr3_nt: TGCAGTGCTAGAGCGGTCTCCTACAATGAGCAGTTCTTC
cdr3_aa: CSARAVSYNEQFF

j_call: TRBJ2-3
v_call: TRBV7-6
clone_size: many
d_call: -
cdr3_nt: TGTGCCAGCAGCTTAGGGGGGTACAGCACAGATACGCAGTATTTT
cdr3_aa: CASSLGGYSTDTQYF

j_call: TRBJ1-2
v_call: TRBV4-3
clone_size: many
d_call: -
cdr3_nt: TGCGCCAGCAGCCAAGATGGCCGGGGGGGAGGCTACACCTTC
cdr3_aa: CASSQDGRGGGYTF

j_call: TRBJ2-7
v_call: TRBV9
clone_size: once
d_call: TRBD2
cdr3_nt: TGTGCCAGCAGCCAGGGACTAAACTACGAGCAGTACTTC
cdr3_aa: CASSQGLNYEQYF

j_call: TRBJ1-2
v_call: TRBV7-9
clone_size: -
d_call: TRBD1
cdr3_nt: TGTGCCAGCAGCTGGACCGGGACAGGGGGGGGCTACACCTTC
cdr3_aa: CASSWTGTGGGYTF

j_call: TRBJ2-3
v_call: TRBV5-1
clone_size: many
d_call: TRBD2
cdr3_nt: TGCGCCAGCAGCTTGGTCGGGGTCTTCGGGGGGGACACAGATACGCAGTATTTT
cdr3_aa: CASSLVGVFGGDTDTQYF

j_call: TRBJ1-6
v_call: TRBV20-1
clone_size: many
d_call: -
cdr3_nt: TGCAGTGCTAGTTCACCTAATTCACCCCTCCACTTT
cdr3_aa: CSASSPNSPLHF

j_call: TRBJ2-2
v_call: TRBV6-4
clone_size: many
d_call: -
cdr3_nt: TGTGCCAGCAGTGACTCTAGCACCGGGGAGCTGTTTTTT
cdr3_aa: CASSDSSTGELFF

j_call: TRBJ2-7
v_call: TRBV7-2
clone_size: many
d_call: -
cdr3_nt: TGTGCCAGCAGCTCAAGTGGACAGTCCTACGAGCAGTACTTC
cdr3_aa: CASSSSGQSYEQYF

j_call: TRBJ1-6
v_call: TRBV13
clone_size: few
d_call: TRBD1
cdr3_nt: TGTGCCAGCAGCTTAGGCATCCGACAGGGAACAACGAATTCACCCCTCCACTTT
cdr3_aa: CASSLGIRQGTTNSPLHF